A selection of T cell receptor beta chains follows, all from one sample in a study of long-term antiretroviral therapy in people with HIV. Data came from immunoSEQ multiplex PCR; TCRdb stores just in-frame clones and leaves some out. The repertoire consists of tens of thousands of clones, with roughly 85% occurring once and the leading ten covering around 11%. Sequencing was performed on unsorted PBMCs, taken 0.8 years before starting antiretroviral therapy. These receptors were taken from a man aged 18 to 30 with HIV. Each CDR3 is given with its conserved first and last residue. Each record gives: V gene, clone size, J gene, D gene, CDR3 DNA, CDR3 protein. D genes are given only for firm matches. The size field is filled for only some rows; it gives once, few, many or a size class.

>TRBV19|few|TRBJ1-2|-
TGTGCCAGTAGGGCCGGGACCACGCTCTATGGCTACACCTTC
CASRAGTTLYGYTF
>TRBV29-1|-|TRBJ2-3|TRBD2
TGCAGCGTTCCTCCGGCTAGCGGCCTCACAGATACGCAGTATTTT
CSVPPASGLTDTQYF
>TRBV13|-|TRBJ2-6|-
TGTGCCAGCAGCTTAATCAGTTCTGGGGCCAACGTCCTGACTTTC
CASSLISSGANVLTF
>TRBV4-1|-|TRBJ1-1|-
TGCGCCAGCAGCCAAGCCGGGTGGACGGGAGCTTTCTTT
CASSQAGWTGAFF
>TRBV13|-|TRBJ1-1|-
TGTGCCAGCAGCTTAGGACGAACTGAAGCTTTCTTT
CASSLGRTEAFF
>TRBV7-9|-|TRBJ2-7|TRBD1
TGTGCCAGCAGTCCACCGACAGGGGGACCCTACGAGCAGTACTTC
CASSPPTGGPYEQYF
>TRBV27|-|TRBJ2-7|TRBD2
TGTGCCAGCAGTTTAAAGCGGGAGGCCTACGAGCAGTACTTC
CASSLKREAYEQYF
>TRBV30|-|TRBJ2-2|-
TGTGCCTGGGGGCCTCATGACAGGAACACCGGGGAGCTGTTTTTT
CAWGPHDRNTGELFF
>TRBV6-5|-|TRBJ2-7|-
TGTGCCAGCAGTTACTCGTTGACAAGGGGGTCCTACGAGCAGTACTTC
CASSYSLTRGSYEQYF
>TRBV7-9|-|TRBJ2-5|-
TGTGCCAGCAGGACAGGCCGACAGGCTCAAGAGACCCAGTACTTC
CASRTGRQAQETQYF
>TRBV27|-|TRBJ1-2|-
TGTGCCAGCAGTTTCACCGGGACGGATGGCTACACCTTC
CASSFTGTDGYTF
>TRBV4-1|-|TRBJ2-7|-
TGCGCCAGCAGCCAAGTGCAGGGGTTTGATGAGCAGTACTTC
CASSQVQGFDEQYF
>TRBV28|-|TRBJ1-2|-
TGTGCCAGCAGTTTATGGACAGGCTATGGCTACACCTTC
CASSLWTGYGYTF
>TRBV7-9|-|TRBJ2-1|TRBD1
TGTGCCAGCAGCTTATGGACAGGGGGTGTAGGGGATGAGCAGTTCTTC
CASSLWTGGVGDEQFF
>TRBV9|-|TRBJ1-3|TRBD1
TGTGCCAGCAACGTAGGGGGCTTTGGAAACACCATATATTTT
CASNVGGFGNTIYF
>TRBV10-2|-|TRBJ1-1|TRBD1
TGCGCCAGCAGGACAGGGGATAACTCTGAAGCTTTCTTT
CASRTGDNSEAFF
>TRBV6-1|-|TRBJ2-2|TRBD2
TGTGCCAGCAGTCAGACTAGCGGGGGGTTCGGGGAGCTGTTTTTT
CASSQTSGGFGELFF
>TRBV29-1|-|TRBJ2-1|TRBD2
TGCAGCGCCTGCTCCCTACTAGCGGGTAATCCTTACAATGAGCAGTTCTTC
CSACSLLAGNPYNEQFF
>TRBV28|-|TRBJ1-1|-
TGTGCCAGCACCACTAACACTGAAGCTTTCTTT
CASTTNTEAFF
>TRBV7-2|few|TRBJ1-2|-
TGTGCCAGCAGCTTGAGGGGGGCGAGGTATGGCTACACCTTC
CASSLRGARYGYTF
>TRBV18|-|TRBJ1-2|-
TGTGCCAGCTCACCAGGGCAGGGCCGGGTCTATGGCTACACCTTC
CASSPGQGRVYGYTF
>TRBV9|-|TRBJ2-1|TRBD2
TGTGCCAGCAGCGCGGGGGGGACATACGGATGGTATGAGCAGTTCTTC
CASSAGGTYGWYEQFF
>TRBV5-1|-|TRBJ1-1|-
TGCGCCAGTAGCCAACAGGGATGGAACACTGAAGCTTTCTTT
CASSQQGWNTEAFF